This T cell receptor beta chain was found in a study of glioma-infiltrating T cells after dendritic cell vaccination. Repertoires were generated with immunoSEQ multiplex PCR, while TCRdb's copy carries only in-frame clones and drops some. Among 80,000 to 100,000 clones listed, over 80% were seen once. The sample's time point: after dendritic cell vaccination, including at tumor progression/relapse. Germline CDR1 GTSNPN, CDR2 SVGIG (reference sequence). This CDR3 has 14 amino acids. J was trimmed by 1 base and V by 3 bases; bases with no gene match: 6. This sequence joins TRBV30 and TRBJ2-7, with 7 bases matching TRBD1. The sample in question was blood, obtained after dendritic cell vaccination. This receptor was obtained from a human donor with glioblastoma. The CDR3 loop is CAWSRPGGSYEQYF. The CDR3 DNA follows: TGTGCCTGGAGCCGCCCAGGGGGTTCCTACGAGCAGTACTTC. Full variable domain (rest looked up from reference TRBV30 and TRBJ2-7): SQTIHQWPATLVQPVGSPLSLECTVEGTSNPNLYWYRQAAGRGLQLLFYSVGIGQISSEVPQNLSASRPQDRQFILSSKKLLLSDSGFYLCAWSRPGGSYEQYFGPGTRLTVT.